The 26 T cell receptor beta chains listed next were all sequenced from one sample in a study of STAT3 mutations in large granular lymphocyte leukemia. Measured with immunoSEQ multiplex PCR; TCRdb has only the in-frame clones, and not every one. The sample has tens of thousands of clones, around 80% seen once. Antigens for these TCRs are unknown. Findings of the study overall: Every T-cell large granular lymphocyte leukemia patient had at least one immunodominant TCR beta clonotype.

The sequencing input was PBMCs. The receptor source for this set is a human donor with T large granular lymphocyte leukemia. Some clones in this sample may be carry-over from other donors' samples.

V usage is TRBV19 and J usage is TRBJ1-5; TRBD1 matches 11 bases. The CDR3 has 14 amino acids. CDR1 and CDR2 (germline): LNHDA, SQIVND (reference sequence). V gave up 7 bases and J gave up 2 bases; unmatched junction bases: 1. CDR3 in DNA: TGTGCCAGTACGGGACAGGGGGGCAATCAGCCCCAGCATTTT. Translated: CASTGQGGNQPQHF.

The chain uses TRBV6-5 and TRBJ2-7; D might be TRBD2 (6 bases). The germline CDR1 and CDR2 sequences are MNHEY and SVGAGI. V was trimmed by 4 bases and J by 6 bases, leaving 13 bases between them. The CDR3 length is 13 residues. CDR3 residues: CASSLYRDSEQYV. CDR3 bases: TGTGCCAGCAGTTTGTATAGGGACTCCGAGCAGTACGTC.

The table lists this clone with a count of one. V usage is TRBV5-1 and J usage is TRBJ1-2, with 10 bases identical to TRBD1. Trimming took 5 bases from V and 0 from J; bases not matched to a gene: 4. The CDR3 consists of 15 residues. CDR1 is SGHRS and CDR2 is YFSETQ in the germline V gene. CDR3 protein: CASRPGQGSNYGYTF. The CDR3 DNA sequence: TGCGCCAGCAGACCGGGACAGGGGTCTAACTATGGCTACACCTTC.

The rearrangement links TRBV5-6 to TRBJ2-7; TRBD2 agrees at 8 bases. With 4 bases clipped from V and 5 bases from J, the junction kept 8 bases outside the gene matches. The CDR3 is 14 residues long. Germline V CDR1 and CDR2: SGHDT, YYEEEE. The CDR3 sequence: CASSPGGGVNEQYF. The CDR3 DNA is TGTGCCAGCAGCCCCGGGGGGGGCGTAAACGAGCAGTACTTC.

The chain uses TRBV10-3 and TRBJ1-2; the D gene is possibly TRBD1 (6 bases). The CDR3 is 12 amino acids. Trimming cost V 3 bases and J 7 bases, with 9 bases left between them. Germline V CDR1 and CDR2: ENHRY, SYGVKD. Here the CDR3 reads CAISDRGSGYTF. CDR3 nucleotide sequence: TGTGCCATCAGTGACAGGGGATCTGGCTACACCTTC.

V gene TRBV6-1 combines with J gene TRBJ2-1; 10 bases match TRBD1. The CDR3 covers 16 residues. Losses at the gene ends were 4 bases for V and 6 bases for J; bases not matched to a gene: 9. In germline, CDR1 is MNHNS, CDR2 SASEGT. The CDR3, as DNA: TGTGCCAGCAGTGTAACCGGGACAGGGGTTGCCAATGAGCAGTTCTTC. Protein: CASSVTGTGVANEQFF.

The chain employs TRBV7-9 and TRBJ2-7; weak D call: TRBD1 (6 bases). Deletions cut 1 base from V and 0 bases from J, with 22 bases between. This CDR3 is built from 19 residues. CDR1 is SEHNR and CDR2 is FQNEAQ in the germline V gene (reference sequence). In DNA form, the CDR3 reads TGTGCCAGCAGCTTAGTAGCAGGGACAAAGGGGACAAGCTCCTACGAGCAGTACTTC. Translating it yields CASSLVAGTKGTSSYEQYF.

The V and J genes are TRBV30 and TRBJ2-3; TRBD2 matches at 15 bases. V lost 3 bases, J lost 4 bases, and 5 bases stayed unmatched. Germline values: CDR1 GTSNPN, CDR2 SVGIG (reference sequence). This CDR3 has 16 residues. CDR3 in DNA: TGTGCCTGGAGCCGAGGACTAGCGGGGGGGCCAGATACGCAGTATTTT. Protein: CAWSRGLAGGPDTQYF.

The chain uses TRBV19 and TRBJ2-7; D tentatively reads TRBD1 or TRBD2 (5 bases each). The CDR3 totals 13 residues. Trimming cost V 3 bases and J 6 bases, with 12 bases left between them. The germline V gene has CDR1 LNHDA and CDR2 SQIVND (reference sequence). Here the CDR3 DNA reads TGTGCCAGTAGTATGGCAGGGACGGGCGAGCAGTACTTC. The encoded protein is CASSMAGTGEQYF.

The rearrangement joins TRBV19 to TRBJ1-1; weak D call: TRBD1 (5 bases). The CDR3 has 15 amino acids. V shed 4 bases and J shed 1 base, with 13 bases lying between them. Germline values: CDR1 LNHDA, CDR2 SQIVND (reference sequence). The CDR3, as DNA: TGTGCCAGTAGTAGGGGGACCCGAGGGAACACTGAAGCTTTCTTT. It encodes CASSRGTRGNTEAFF.

The chain is built from TRBV10-3 and TRBJ1-5; 9 bases agree with TRBD1. Germline trimming cut 6 bases from V and 7 bases from J; bases unmatched to any gene: 7. From germline, CDR1 is ENHRY and CDR2 SYGVKD. The CDR3 sequence is 14 residues long. CDR3 sequence reads: CAISRTGERQPQHF. The CDR3, as DNA: TGTGCCATCAGCCGGACAGGGGAGAGGCAGCCCCAGCATTTT.

This chain connects TRBV4-3 to TRBJ2-6; D remains unclear. V lost 0 bases to trimming and J lost 3 bases, with 9 bases between them. Per germline, CDR1 LGHNA and CDR2 YSLEER. The CDR3 is made up of 16 amino acids. This chain's CDR3 is CASSQDPSRGANVLTF. The CDR3 DNA reads as TGCGCCAGCAGCCAAGATCCGAGTCGTGGGGCCAACGTCCTGACTTTC.

This clone was observed once. The chain carries TRBV10-3 and TRBJ2-1; either TRBD1 or TRBD2 may fit D (5 bases each). The CDR3 is 13 amino acids. V shed 8 bases and J shed 2 bases, with 10 bases lying between them. Germline V gene data show CDR1 as ENHRY and CDR2 as SYGVKD. As DNA, the CDR3 is TGTGCCATCGCGAGGGGCACCTACAATGAGCAGTTCTTC. Residues: CAIARGTYNEQFF.

The V gene is TRBV18, the J gene TRBJ2-7; tentatively, D is TRBD1 or TRBD2 (5 bases each). This CDR3 is built from 16 residues. V was shortened by 4 bases and J by 2 bases, with 18 bases between the two germline ends. Germline V gene lookup returns CDR1 KGHSH and CDR2 LQKENI. The CDR3 DNA follows: TGTGCCAGCTCACGAATTTTTTCACTGGGGGCCTACGAGCAGTACGTC. This encodes CASSRIFSLGAYEQYV.

The chain is built from TRBV5-1 and TRBJ2-5, with 12 bases that match TRBD2. Trimming at V came to 4 bases and at J to 4 bases, leaving 8 bases not matched to a gene. The CDR3 covers 16 residues. Per germline, CDR1 SGHRS and CDR2 YFSETQ. This CDR3 is CASSRTSGASGETQYF. The DNA for the CDR3 is TGCGCCAGCAGCCGGACTAGCGGGGCCTCGGGAGAGACCCAGTACTTC. The whole variable domain, filled in from reference TRBV5-1 and TRBJ2-5, reads KAGVTQTPRYLIKTRGQQVTLSCSPISGHRSVSWYQQTPGQGLQFLFEYFSETQRNKGNFPGRFSGRQFSNSRSEMNVSTLELGDSALYLCASSRTSGASGETQYFGPGTRLLVL.

The chain carries TRBV7-9 and TRBJ1-5; a possible D gene is TRBD1 (5 bases). This CDR3 spans 14 amino acids. CDR1 is SEHNR, CDR2 FQNEAQ, per germline (reference sequence). Trimming left V 1 base short and J 7 bases short, with 11 bases between. CDR3 coding DNA: TGTGCCAGCAGCTTAGGCGGCGCAGGGCAGCCCCAGCATTTT. This codes for CASSLGGAGQPQHF.

J is TRBJ1-2 and V is TRBV6-5; D is unresolved. Trimming pared 6 bases from V and 5 bases from J, leaving 13 bases between. CDR3 size: 13 residues. The germline V gene encodes CDR1 MNHEY and CDR2 SVGAGI. In nucleotides, the CDR3 is TGTGCCAGCAGCCACCAGGTTGGGTATGGCTACACCTTC. Translated: CASSHQVGYGYTF.

This clone has just one count. The chain links TRBV7-8 to TRBJ1-5, with unresolved D. Trimming left V 5 bases short and J 4 bases short, with 18 bases between. The CDR3 has 16 residues. Germline loops: CDR1 SGHVS, CDR2 FQNEAQ. Here the CDR3 DNA reads TGTGCCAGCAGCCGACGCCTCAGCCTTTTAAATCAGCCCCAGCATTTT. Translation gives CASSRRLSLLNQPQHF.

This rearrangement joins TRBV19 to TRBJ1-5; D possibly corresponds to TRBD1 (5 bases). This CDR3 is 15 amino acids long. Trimming left V 5 bases short and J 3 bases short, with 14 bases between. Germline V CDR1 and CDR2: LNHDA, SQIVND (reference sequence). CDR3 in DNA: TGTGCCAGTAGTCGTCAGGGTTTCGCCAATCAGCCCCAGCATTTT. This gives the protein CASSRQGFANQPQHF.

The chain joins TRBV14 to TRBJ2-5; 11 nucleotides line up with TRBD2. This CDR3 comprises 15 residues. V shed 1 base, J shed 3 bases, and the junction held 1 base outside the gene matches. Germline CDR1 and CDR2: SGHDN and FVKESK. The CDR3 DNA follows: TGTGCCAGCAGCCAAGTGGGACTAGCGGAAGAGACCCAGTACTTC. It is translated as CASSQVGLAEETQYF.

This chain links TRBV7-9 with TRBJ1-2; D perhaps matches TRBD1 (5 bases). CDR3 length: 16 residues. V was trimmed by 5 bases and J by 8 bases, leaving 24 bases between them. CDR1 SEHNR and CDR2 FQNEAQ come from the germline V gene (reference sequence). The DNA of the CDR3 is TGTGCCAGCAGCCCGGACATAATTCTAACTATGGTGGGCTACACCTTC. Its protein product is CASSPDIILTMVGYTF.

The rearrangement uses TRBV9 and TRBJ1-1; possibly TRBD1 for D (6 bases). V was pared by 1 base and J by 10 bases, with 17 bases between. Germline lookup yields CDR1 SGDLS and CDR2 YYNGEE. CDR3 size: 14 residues. This chain's CDR3 is CASSVMGGGERAFF. The CDR3 region has the DNA TGTGCCAGCAGCGTAATGGGGGGCGGGGAGAGAGCTTTCTTT.

The V gene is TRBV29-1, the J gene TRBJ2-7, with 9 bases lining up with TRBD2. CDR3 length: 15 amino acids. After removal of 4 bases from V and 0 bases from J, the junction contained 7 bases not matched to a gene. The V gene's germline CDR1 is SQVTM and CDR2 ANQGSEA. The CDR3 spells CSVVQRGVSSYEQYF. The CDR3 DNA reads TGCAGCGTTGTACAGCGGGGGGTTAGCTCCTACGAGCAGTACTTC.

This sequence joins TRBV5-1 and TRBJ2-5; no clear D gene. Trimming removed 4 bases at V and 2 bases at J, with 9 bases between. This CDR3 comprises 13 residues. Germline V lookup: CDR1 SGHRS, CDR2 YFSETQ. The CDR3 protein is CASSLLGQETQYF. The CDR3 nucleotides read TGCGCCAGCAGCCTCCTAGGGCAAGAGACCCAGTACTTC.

The chain links TRBV28 to TRBJ2-4, with D uncertain. V was trimmed by 3 bases and J by 0 bases, leaving 9 bases between them. In germline, CDR1 is MDHEN, CDR2 SYDVKM. CDR3 length: 15 amino acids. CDR3 amino acids: CASSFDSLAKNIQYF. The CDR3 DNA is TGTGCCAGCAGTTTCGACTCTCTAGCCAAAAACATTCAGTACTTC.

The chain uses TRBV4-3 and TRBJ2-1; 10 positions match TRBD2. Germline V gene sequence: CDR1 LGHNA, CDR2 YSLEER. V dropped 4 bases and J dropped 6; count of bases not matched to a gene: 6. This CDR3 contains 15 residues. The CDR3 DNA sequence: TGCGCCAGCAGCCTCCAGCGGGGGGGCGGCAATGAGCAGTTCTTC. Its protein is CASSLQRGGGNEQFF.